This entry lists 22 T cell receptor beta chains sequenced from one sample in a study of cytomegalovirus exposure and HLA in healthy donors. The primer mix had 60 Vbeta and 13 Jbeta primers. TCRdb's table, derived via immunoSEQ multiplex PCR, lists solely in-frame clones and lacks some. The table shows 95,000 to 150,000 clones, with roughly 80% occurring only once. Specimen: PBMCs. These receptors originate from a man younger than 35 in good health and CMV-seropositive.

This chain uses TRBV7-2 with TRBJ1-1, with 9 bases lining up with TRBD1. From germline, CDR1 is SGHTA and CDR2 FQGNSA. Unmatched junction bases numbered 5, after V lost 5 bases and J lost 7 bases. The CDR3 has 13 amino acids. CDR3 DNA sequence: TGTGCCAGCAGCCAGAGGACAGGGGTTGAAGCTTTCTTT. It yields the protein CASSQRTGVEAFF.

This chain links TRBV6-6 with TRBJ1-5; possibly TRBD1 for D (5 bases). Germline V lookup: CDR1 MNHNY, CDR2 SVGAGI (reference sequence). This CDR3 is built from 15 residues. Deletions cut 2 bases from V and 2 bases from J, with 10 bases between. The CDR3 spells CASSYVREGNQPQHF. The CDR3 DNA follows: TGTGCCAGCAGTTACGTCAGGGAGGGCAATCAGCCCCAGCATTTT.

The V gene is TRBV15, the J gene TRBJ2-7; tentative D call: TRBD2 (5 bases). V was cut by 0 bases and J by 5 bases, with 8 bases left in between. The CDR3 has 13 amino acids. Germline lookup yields CDR1 LNHNV and CDR2 YYDKDF (reference sequence). The CDR3 is CATSRDRGHEQYF. CDR3 nucleotides: TGTGCCACCAGCAGAGACCGAGGGCACGAGCAGTACTTC.

CDR3 coding DNA: TGTGCCAGCAGAGGGGAAGATCAGCCCCAGCATTTT. Translation: CASRGEDQPQHF. This chain connects TRBV2 to TRBJ1-5; D is possibly TRBD1 (5 bases). CDR3 length equals 12 residues. Germline assignment: CDR1 SNHLY and CDR2 FYNNEI. The ends were cut back, 6 bases at V and 5 bases at J, with 8 bases in the middle.

V is TRBV19 and J is TRBJ1-3, with a weak D call TRBD1 (6 bases). In germline, CDR1 is LNHDA, CDR2 SQIVND (reference sequence). The CDR3 length is 15 residues. V was shortened by 1 base and J by 2 bases, with 9 bases between the two germline ends. The CDR3 loop is CASSIVGAPGNTIYF. The CDR3 DNA reads as TGTGCCAGTAGTATAGTGGGGGCGCCTGGAAACACCATATATTTT.

Concerning this clone: The junction shows a germline mismatch at one end, possibly a read error. The CDR3 sequence: CAGSQGGQGSGYTF. CDR3 DNA: TGTGCCGGCAGCCAAGGAGGACAGGGAAGTGGCTACACCTTC. The V and J genes are TRBV14 and TRBJ1-2, with 8 bases that match TRBD1. Germline CDR1 is SGHDN and CDR2 is FVKESK. This CDR3 comprises 14 residues. Combining the CDR3 with reference TRBV14 and TRBJ1-2 gives the whole variable domain EAGVTQFPSHSVIEKGQTVTLRCDPISGHDNLYWYRRVMGKEIKFLLHFVKESKQDESGMPNNRFLAERTGGTYSTLKVQPAELEDSGVYFCAGSQGGQGSGYTFGSGTRLTVV.

The gene calls are TRBV5-6 and TRBJ2-2; TRBD1 might be the D (5 bases). The CDR3 has 16 amino acids. Germline V gives CDR1 SGHDT, CDR2 YYEEEE. V was shortened by 4 bases and J by 1 base, with 14 bases between the two germline ends. The CDR3 loop reads CASSHPGALNTGELFF. The CDR3 coding sequence is TGTGCCAGCAGCCACCCTGGGGCGTTGAACACCGGGGAGCTGTTTTTT.

The chain is built from TRBV7-6 and TRBJ1-4; the match to TRBD1 covers 8 bases. This CDR3 is 16 amino acids long. Germline values: CDR1 SGHVS, CDR2 FNYEAQ. The ends lost 4 bases at V and 7 bases at J; junction bases unmatched: 11. The CDR3 loop reads CASSYQGQGVGEKLFF. CDR3 in DNA: TGTGCCAGCAGCTACCAAGGACAGGGAGTAGGTGAAAAACTGTTTTTT.

The rearrangement links TRBV5-1 to TRBJ1-1, with no clear D. Germline V CDR1 and CDR2: SGHRS, YFSETQ. V lost 2 bases and J 3 bases, leaving 14 bases between the germline ends. The CDR3 has 15 amino acids. Written as DNA, the CDR3 is TGCGCCAGCAGCTTTCTCTATTCAGGTCACACTGAAGCTTTCTTT. Translated, it gives CASSFLYSGHTEAFF.

For this clone: One end of the junction fails to match germline, which may point to a read error. Here the CDR3 reads CASSSTGLAPF. As DNA, the CDR3 is TGTGCCAGCAGCTCGACGGGTTTGGCACCCTTC. The J gene is TRBJ1-2, the V gene TRBV13; no clear D gene. In germline, CDR1 is PRHDT, CDR2 FYEKMQ (reference sequence). The CDR3 is made up of 11 amino acids.

This chain connects TRBV27 to TRBJ2-7; 9 bases map to TRBD1. The V gene end was trimmed by 6 bases and the J gene end by 5 bases; junction bases not matched to a gene: 8. The CDR3 is 14 amino acids. The germline V gene has CDR1 MNHEY and CDR2 SMNVEV (reference sequence). CDR3 sequence: CASRSRDRVNEQYF. CDR3 coding DNA: TGTGCCAGCAGATCCCGGGACAGGGTAAACGAGCAGTACTTC.

The gene calls are TRBV18 and TRBJ1-1, with D possibly TRBD1 on 5 matching bases. CDR3 length: 15 residues. Germline CDR1 and CDR2: KGHSH and LQKENI. V gave up 4 bases and J gave up 0 bases, with 12 bases separating them. The CDR3 region is CASSLKGALNTEAFF. Here the CDR3 DNA reads TGTGCCAGCTCACTTAAAGGGGCGCTGAACACTGAAGCTTTCTTT.

Concerning this clone itself: At one of its ends the junction is not consistent with the germline gene, which may arise from a read error. The V call is TRBV5-1, the J call TRBJ1-1; D not resolved. The CDR3 covers 15 residues. The germline V gene has CDR1 SGHRS and CDR2 YFSETQ. Here the CDR3 DNA reads TGCGCCAGCAGATTGGGTGGAACAGCGGACACTGAAGCTTTCTTT. This translates into CASRLGGTADTEAFF. The full variable domain, in which reference TRBV5-1 and TRBJ1-1 provide the parts outside the CDR3, is KAGVTQTPRYLIKTRGQQVTLSCSPISGHRSVSWYQQTPGQGLQFLFEYFSETQRNKGNFPGRFSGRQFSNSRSEMNVSTLELGDSALYLCASRLGGTADTEAFFGQGTRLTVV.

The chain links TRBV7-9 to TRBJ1-2; TRBD1 matches at 8 bases. V was pared by 2 bases and J by 5 bases, with 10 bases of the junction left unmatched. The CDR3 loop spans 16 amino acids. In germline, CDR1 is SEHNR, CDR2 FQNEAQ (reference sequence). Here the CDR3 reads CASSLFRRQGWYGYTF. The CDR3 DNA sequence: TGTGCCAGCAGCTTATTCCGTAGACAGGGGTGGTATGGCTACACCTTC.

The genes are TRBV7-6 and TRBJ2-1; 8 bases map to TRBD2. J gave up 6 bases and V 3 bases, and 10 bases lay outside the gene matches. There are 16 residues in the CDR3. CDR1 is SGHVS, CDR2 FNYEAQ, per germline. The CDR3 here is CASSLGRSLAGNEQFF. The CDR3 DNA is TGTGCCAGCAGCTTGGGTAGGAGTCTAGCGGGCAATGAGCAGTTCTTC.

The chain employs TRBV27 and TRBJ1-6; D not resolved. CDR3 length: 14 amino acids. Germline V gene lookup returns CDR1 MNHEY and CDR2 SMNVEV (reference sequence). Trimming left V 10 bases short and J 5 bases short, with 15 bases between. The DNA of the CDR3 is TGTGCCACCCGAGACAACCGGAATAATTCACCCCTCCACTTT. Encoded protein: CATRDNRNNSPLHF.

V and J are TRBV2 and TRBJ1-1, with D perhaps TRBD1 (5 bases). V lost 4 bases and J 4 bases, leaving 10 bases between the germline ends. Germline V gives CDR1 SNHLY, CDR2 FYNNEI. The CDR3 sequence is 13 residues long. The CDR3 sequence: CASSVQGITEAFF. CDR3 DNA: TGTGCCAGCAGTGTGCAGGGTATCACTGAAGCTTTCTTT.

The chain uses TRBV18 and TRBJ2-7; TRBD1 might be the D (6 bases). Trimming cost V 4 bases and J 2 bases, with 12 bases left between them. Per the germline V gene, CDR1 is KGHSH and CDR2 is LQKENI. This CDR3 is built from 14 residues. The CDR3 DNA sequence: TGTGCCAGCTCACACCGGGACAAGACCTACGAGCAGTACTTC. This sequence encodes CASSHRDKTYEQYF. Drawing the rest from reference TRBV18 and TRBJ2-7, the complete variable domain is NAGVMQNPRHLVRRRGQEARLRCSPMKGHSHVYWYRQLPEEGLKFMVYLQKENIIDESGMPKERFSAEFPKEGPSILRIQQVVRGDSAAYFCASSHRDKTYEQYFGPGTRLTVT.

The genes are TRBV4-1 and TRBJ2-1, with TRBD1 matching over 7 bases. The CDR3 contains 13 residues. Germline values: CDR1 MGHRA, CDR2 YSYEKL. V was pared by 8 bases and J by 3 bases, with 4 bases of the junction left unmatched. Here the CDR3 DNA reads TGCGCCAGCGCAGGGACAGTCTACAATGAGCAGTTCTTC. It translates to CASAGTVYNEQFF.

The chain's CDR3 is CASSLSGPGSYEQYF. The CDR3 DNA reads as TGTGCCAGCAGTTTATCGGGGCCGGGTTCCTACGAGCAGTACTTC. The chain combines TRBV27 with TRBJ2-7; D is possibly TRBD1 (5 bases). The CDR3 has 15 residues. V shed 0 bases and J shed 1 base, with 10 bases lying between them. Germline values: CDR1 MNHEY, CDR2 SMNVEV (reference sequence).

The chain is built from TRBV2 and TRBJ2-3; 8 bases match TRBD2. Per germline, CDR1 SNHLY and CDR2 FYNNEI. The V and J ends lost 1 base and 2 bases, in that order; junction bases with no gene match: 5. The CDR3 consists of 16 residues. CDR3 amino acids: CASSEGSGGTTDTQYF. DNA of the CDR3: TGTGCCAGCAGTGAAGGGAGCGGGGGAACCACAGATACGCAGTATTTT.

The V and J genes are TRBV27 and TRBJ2-7, with 9 bases matching TRBD2. This CDR3 is built from 14 residues. V dropped 6 bases and J dropped 6; count of bases not matched to a gene: 9. Looked up from germline, CDR1 is MNHEY and CDR2 is SMNVEV (reference sequence). The CDR3 here is CASRRAGGQGEQYF. Written as DNA, the CDR3 is TGTGCCAGCAGAAGGGCGGGGGGGCAGGGCGAGCAGTACTTC.